Listed here are 10 T cell receptor beta chains from one sample, sequenced in a study of PD-1 blockade in classical Hodgkin lymphoma (dated by TCRdb to the early 2020s). The time point label, as the study defines it: cycle 4 day 1 (C4D1), after 6 weeks of nivolumab. Relapse after autologous stem cell transplantation had occurred in all trial patients, and cohorts A, B and C were distinguished by prior brentuximab vedotin exposure. The library was prepared using the immunoSEQ multiplex PCR assay. Not all clones reach the TCRdb copy of this immuneACCESS table, which keeps in-frame sequences only. Checked studies attribute under half of the gap to unresolved V genes and leave the rest unexplained. A total of about 50,000 clones appear in this sample, about 80% of them only once. The ten largest clonotypes hold about 12% of the sample. This specimen consisted of peripheral blood mononuclear cells (PBMCs), obtained before the fourth cycle of nivolumab. Receptor source: a human donor with classical Hodgkin lymphoma.

The chain carries TRBV28 and TRBJ2-3; no firm D call. CDR1 and CDR2 (germline): MDHEN, SYDVKM. Trimming stripped 7 bases from V and 5 bases from J, with 13 bases between. The CDR3 has 13 residues. CDR3 nucleotide sequence: TGTGCCAGCACCCCGCCCAGGCGAGATACGCAGTATTTT. Translated, it gives CASTPPRRDTQYF.

The CDR3 DNA reads as TGTGCCAGTAAGGCGGGGACGAACACCGGGGAGCTGTTTTTT. It yields the protein CASKAGTNTGELFF. J is TRBJ2-2 and V is TRBV19, with a possible D match to TRBD2 (6 bases). This CDR3 has 14 residues. The V and J ends lost 7 bases and 0 bases respectively, with 9 bases between them. CDR1 is LNHDA and CDR2 is SQIVND in the germline V gene (reference sequence).

V is TRBV29-1 and J is TRBJ2-3; TRBD1 or TRBD2 may be the D gene (6 bases each). V lost 7 bases, J lost 5 bases, and 25 bases lay in between. Germline assignment: CDR1 SQVTM and CDR2 ANQGSEA. This CDR3 is built from 16 residues. The CDR3 DNA reads as TGCAGCGCCGACGGAGGGACAACCCAGGGTGGAGATACGCAGTATTTT. Translation: CSADGGTTQGGDTQYF.

The V call is TRBV18, the J call TRBJ2-7; D unresolved. The CDR3 length is 13 residues. Germline lookup yields CDR1 KGHSH and CDR2 LQKENI. V was trimmed by 0 bases and J by 3 bases, leaving 6 bases between them. The CDR3 nucleotides are TGTGCCAGCTCACCACCAGGGTACTACGAGCAGTACTTC. It translates to CASSPPGYYEQYF.

V and J are TRBV6-6 and TRBJ2-1; 7 bases are a match to TRBD2. The length of the CDR3 is 14 residues. The germline V gene encodes CDR1 MNHNY and CDR2 SVGAGI (reference sequence). J gave up 6 bases and V 6 bases, and 8 bases lay outside the gene matches. CDR3 nucleotides: TGTGCCAGCAGACGGGGGGTGGGTGTCAATGAGCAGTTCTTC. This gives the protein CASRRGVGVNEQFF.

At least ten counts were recorded for this clone. This chain joins TRBV7-2 and TRBJ1-2, with 7 nucleotides matching TRBD1. There are 12 residues in the CDR3. Per germline, CDR1 SGHTA and CDR2 FQGNSA. Trimming took 7 bases from V and 4 from J; bases not matched to a gene: 3. The CDR3 region has the DNA TGTGCCAGCACCGGGACAGTCTATGGCTACACCTTC. Amino acid sequence: CASTGTVYGYTF.

The chain uses TRBV9 and TRBJ1-4; a possible D gene is TRBD1 (6 bases). V was pared by 0 bases and J by 3 bases, with 12 bases between. Per germline, CDR1 SGDLS and CDR2 YYNGEE. This CDR3 is built from 16 residues. The CDR3 sequence is CASSVGGGRSNEKLFF. CDR3 nucleotide sequence: TGTGCCAGCAGCGTAGGCGGGGGCCGGTCTAATGAAAAACTGTTTTTT.

This clone is medium-sized. This chain uses TRBV7-9 with TRBJ2-1, with D unclear. This CDR3 region has 14 residues. CDR1 SEHNR and CDR2 FQNEAQ come from the germline V gene (reference sequence). Trimming removed 4 bases at V and 10 bases at J, with 17 bases between. CDR3 sequence: CASSSNSDASEQFF. The CDR3 coding sequence is TGTGCCAGCAGCTCAAACTCCGACGCCTCCGAGCAGTTCTTC.

J is TRBJ1-2 and V is TRBV25-1; D is unclear. The CDR3 contains 15 residues. CDR1 and CDR2 from the germline V gene are MGHDK and SYGVNS. V was pared by 4 bases and J by 7 bases, with 19 bases between. For the CDR3, the DNA is TGTGCCAGCAGTGCCTTTTTGGTCAGCCTGGGTGGCTACACCTTC. It specifies CASSAFLVSLGGYTF.

V and J are TRBV27 and TRBJ2-7; perhaps TRBD1 as D (6 bases). This CDR3 contains 13 residues. Looked up from germline, CDR1 is MNHEY and CDR2 is SMNVEV (reference sequence). Trimming removed 10 bases from V and 3 bases from J, with 16 bases in between. This chain's CDR3 is CATGDRPNYEQYF. The CDR3 region has the DNA TGTGCCACCGGAGACAGGCCTAACTACGAGCAGTACTTC.